Following are 27 T cell receptor beta chains from one sample sequenced in a study of blood T cell repertoires in COVID-19. This table comes from immunoSEQ multiplex PCR, and its TCRdb copy is limited to in-frame clones, with some not included. Seen here are some 300,000 clones, approximately 86% observed once, and the top ten hold roughly 14%. What was sequenced was peripheral blood. These receptors were obtained from a woman between 65 and 79 years old with COVID-19, enrolled during active disease.

The chain is built from TRBV12-5 and TRBJ1-5; D uncertain. Germline lookup yields CDR1 LGHNT and CDR2 FRNRAP. V was clipped by 3 bases and J by 0 bases, with 3 bases between them. CDR3 size: 13 residues. The CDR3 sequence: CASGFNSNQPQHF. CDR3 in DNA: TGTGCTAGTGGTTTTAATAGCAATCAGCCCCAGCATTTT. Looking up the rest from reference TRBV12-5 and TRBJ1-5 gives the full variable domain: DARVTQTPRHKVTEMGQEVTMRCQPILGHNTVFWYRQTMMQGLELLAYFRNRAPLDDSGMPKDRFSAEMPDATLATLKIQPSEPRDSAVYFCASGFNSNQPQHFGDGTRLSIL.

The gene calls are TRBV29-1 and TRBJ2-7; D may be TRBD2 (5 bases). The ends were cut back, 7 bases at V and 0 bases at J, with 13 bases in the middle. The CDR3 contains 13 residues. In germline, CDR1 is SQVTM, CDR2 ANQGSEA. CDR3 sequence reads: CSARGLISYEQYF. In DNA form, the CDR3 reads TGCAGCGCCCGCGGACTTATCTCCTACGAGCAGTACTTC.

The gene calls are TRBV18 and TRBJ2-3, with 10 bases aligning to TRBD2. J lost 4 bases, V lost 3 bases, and 4 bases had no gene match. The germline V gene has CDR1 KGHSH and CDR2 LQKENI. This CDR3 spans 15 amino acids. The CDR3 sequence: CASSPSGGVSDTQYF. CDR3 sequence (DNA): TGTGCCAGCTCACCCAGCGGGGGGGTATCAGATACGCAGTATTTT. The whole variable domain, remainder taken from reference TRBV18 and TRBJ2-3, is NAGVMQNPRHLVRRRGQEARLRCSPMKGHSHVYWYRQLPEEGLKFMVYLQKENIIDESGMPKERFSAEFPKEGPSILRIQQVVRGDSAAYFCASSPSGGVSDTQYFGPGTRLTVL.

This chain uses TRBV27 with TRBJ1-2, with TRBD1 matching 7 bases. Germline V gene lookup returns CDR1 MNHEY and CDR2 SMNVEV (reference sequence). With 2 bases clipped from V and 7 bases from J, the junction kept 13 bases outside the gene matches. The CDR3 has 16 amino acids. CDR3 protein: CASSLLSDRLKGGYTF. For the CDR3, the DNA is TGTGCCAGCAGTTTACTCTCGGACAGGCTGAAGGGTGGCTACACCTTC.

The chain employs TRBV29-1 and TRBJ1-3; 7 bases match TRBD1. With V trimmed by 6 bases and J by 7 bases, 9 bases remained unmatched. CDR1 and CDR2 (germline): SQVTM, ANQGSEA. The CDR3 totals 13 residues. The CDR3 is CSVIQGLANTIYF. CDR3 DNA: TGCAGCGTCATACAGGGGCTGGCGAACACCATATATTTT.

The chain employs TRBV24-1 and TRBJ1-2, with D perhaps matching TRBD1 (6 bases). Germline CDR1 reads KGHDR; CDR2 reads SFDVKD. The CDR3 consists of 15 residues. The germline V and J ends were trimmed by 3 bases and 7 bases, with 17 bases remaining between them. CDR3 bases: TGTGCCACCAGTGATGGAACAGGGTTTCGAGGTGGCTACACCTTC. Translating gives CATSDGTGFRGGYTF.

V gene TRBV9 combines with J gene TRBJ2-7; the match to TRBD2 covers 9 bases. The CDR3 runs to 16 residues. The V gene's germline CDR1 is SGDLS and CDR2 YYNGEE. V dropped 3 bases and J dropped 5; count of bases not matched to a gene: 12. Written as DNA, the CDR3 is TGTGCCAGCAGCGAGGGGGAGGGACTAGCTTTCCACGAGCAGTACTTC. This translates into CASSEGEGLAFHEQYF. Filled out from reference TRBV9 and TRBJ2-7, the complete variable domain reads DSGVTQTPKHLITATGQRVTLRCSPRSGDLSVYWYQQSLDQGLQFLIQYYNGEERAKGNILERFSAQQFPDLHSELNLSSLELGDSALYFCASSEGEGLAFHEQYFGPGTRLTVT.

This clone occurred once. The chain couples TRBV2 to TRBJ2-3, with D perhaps matching TRBD1 (5 bases). Germline assignment: CDR1 SNHLY and CDR2 FYNNEI. Trimming shortened V by 7 bases and J by 2 bases, and 10 bases separated the two germline ends. The CDR3 length is 13 residues. CDR3 in amino acids: CASTSTDTDTQYF. Here the CDR3 DNA reads TGTGCCAGCACGTCGACAGACACAGATACGCAGTATTTT.

J is TRBJ2-7 and V is TRBV7-9, with 9 bases that match TRBD1. The V and J ends lost 1 base and 3 bases, in that order; junction bases with no gene match: 4. The CDR3 consists of 15 residues. The germline V gene has CDR1 SEHNR and CDR2 FQNEAQ (reference sequence). The DNA for the CDR3 is TGTGCCAGCAGCTTAGGGGGACAGGGCAACTACGAGCAGTACTTC. Translated: CASSLGGQGNYEQYF.

The V and J genes are TRBV30 and TRBJ1-2; 7 positions agree with TRBD1. This CDR3 spans 14 amino acids. V lost 2 bases to trimming and J lost 8 bases; unmatched junction nucleotides: 11. Germline CDR1 and CDR2: GTSNPN and SVGIG (reference sequence). The CDR3 region is CAWSRQGSSRGYTF. In nucleotides, the CDR3 is TGTGCCTGGAGTCGACAGGGATCGAGTAGGGGCTACACCTTC.

This clone was counted a single time. The rearrangement joins TRBV5-1 to TRBJ2-7; the match to TRBD1 covers 9 bases. The length of the CDR3 is 15 residues. Germline loops: CDR1 SGHRS, CDR2 YFSETQ. Trimming took 4 bases from V and 0 from J; bases not matched to a gene: 5. In nucleotides, the CDR3 is TGCGCCAGCAGCCCGCGACAGGGGGTCTCCTACGAGCAGTACTTC. Its protein product is CASSPRQGVSYEQYF.

This clone appeared once. This chain connects TRBV27 to TRBJ1-1; 10 bases are a match to TRBD1. There are 14 residues in the CDR3. Per germline, CDR1 MNHEY and CDR2 SMNVEV (reference sequence). Germline trimming cut 0 bases from V and 5 bases from J; bases unmatched to any gene: 0. The CDR3 spells CASSLSDRGTEAFF. DNA of the CDR3: TGTGCCAGCAGTTTATCGGACAGGGGGACTGAAGCTTTCTTT.

The chain has TRBV7-6 and TRBJ2-1; 9 nucleotides agree with TRBD2. The trim removed 2 bases at V and 4 bases at J, leaving 3 bases unmatched. The CDR3 covers 15 residues. Germline-derived CDR1 and CDR2 are SGHVS and FNYEAQ. CDR3 DNA: TGTGCCAGCAGCTTATCGGCGGGGGGGTACAATGAGCAGTTCTTC. It yields the protein CASSLSAGGYNEQFF.

J is TRBJ1-5 and V is TRBV5-8; 10 bases fit TRBD1. In germline, CDR1 is SGHTS, CDR2 YDEGEE. J gave up 6 bases and V 4 bases, and 4 bases lay outside the gene matches. The CDR3 is made up of 14 amino acids. The CDR3 sequence is CASSVTGGGQPQHF. Written as DNA, the CDR3 is TGTGCCAGCAGCGTGACAGGGGGCGGTCAGCCCCAGCATTTT.

The CDR3 region is CASKGTGTFKLFF. CDR3 sequence (DNA): TGTGCCAGCAAAGGGACAGGGACATTTAAACTGTTTTTT. The chain joins TRBV12-3 or TRBV12-4 to TRBJ1-4; 9 nucleotides agree with TRBD1. The CDR3 covers 13 residues. With 7 bases clipped from V and 11 bases from J, the junction kept 8 bases outside the gene matches.

The gene calls are TRBV5-1 and TRBJ2-1; 8 bases fit TRBD1. Per the germline V gene, CDR1 is SGHRS and CDR2 is YFSETQ. V shed 0 bases and J 7 bases; nucleotides not matched to a gene: 3. The CDR3 is 14 residues long. Written as DNA, the CDR3 is TGCGCCAGCAGCTTGGGGACAGGGAAAAATGAGCAGTTCTTC. Translating gives CASSLGTGKNEQFF.

This chain joins TRBV10-3 and TRBJ2-3, with TRBD2 identical over 10 bases. Germline CDR1 and CDR2: ENHRY and SYGVKD. The CDR3 covers 16 residues. V lost 3 bases and J lost 2; bases outside the gene matches: 5. CDR3 sequence (DNA): TGTGCCATCAGTGATCCAGCGGGGGGGCCCACAGATACGCAGTATTTT. Translated, it gives CAISDPAGGPTDTQYF.

The rearrangement uses TRBV2 and TRBJ2-3; D perhaps matches TRBD1 (7 bases). Germline-derived CDR1 and CDR2 are SNHLY and FYNNEI. There are 14 residues in the CDR3. The V gene lost 4 bases and the J gene lost 3 bases, with 11 bases spanning the gap. CDR3 amino acids: CASSGDSGTDTQYF. For the CDR3, the DNA is TGTGCCAGCAGTGGGGACAGCGGGACAGATACGCAGTATTTT.

With respect to this clone: The identical CDR3 is also encoded by other nucleotide sequences in the sample. J is TRBJ2-1 and V is TRBV18, with D unclear. CDR1 KGHSH and CDR2 LQKENI come from the germline V gene. V was shortened by 6 bases and J by 5 bases, with 8 bases between the two germline ends. The CDR3 runs 12 residues. CDR3 region: CASSLDNNEQFF. CDR3 nucleotide sequence: TGTGCCAGCTCGTTAGACAACAATGAGCAGTTCTTC.

V and J are TRBV9 and TRBJ2-1, with TRBD1 matching over 7 bases. Per germline, CDR1 SGDLS and CDR2 YYNGEE. V trimming: 6 bases; J trimming: 0 bases; junction bases outside the gene matches: 9. This CDR3 spans 16 amino acids. CDR3 loop: CASTPFRDSSYNEQFF. The CDR3, as DNA: TGTGCCAGCACACCCTTCCGGGACAGCTCCTACAATGAGCAGTTCTTC.

This rearrangement joins TRBV7-9 to TRBJ1-6; D possibly corresponds to TRBD1 (5 bases). Deletions cut 5 bases from V and 8 bases from J, with 16 bases between. Germline CDR1 is SEHNR and CDR2 is FQNEAQ (reference sequence). The CDR3 spans 15 residues. CDR3 in amino acids: CASSPGGGGDSPLHF. The CDR3 DNA reads TGTGCCAGCAGCCCCGGGGGGGGAGGGGATTCACCCCTCCACTTT.

In this sample, this clone turned up a few times. This rearrangement joins TRBV9 to TRBJ2-7; 10 nucleotides align to TRBD2. The CDR3 contains 18 residues. J lost 0 bases, V lost 0 bases, and 9 bases had no gene match. Per germline, CDR1 SGDLS and CDR2 YYNGEE. CDR3 region: CASSVGVAGGSSSYEQYF. The CDR3 bases are TGTGCCAGCAGCGTAGGGGTAGCGGGGGGCTCCAGCTCCTACGAGCAGTACTTC.

This chain links TRBV30 with TRBJ1-5; unclear D gene. Per the germline V gene, CDR1 is GTSNPN and CDR2 is SVGIG (reference sequence). There are 12 residues in the CDR3. V dropped 2 bases and J dropped 9 bases, with 11 bases sitting between them. The chain's CDR3 is CAWSQQAGPQHF. In nucleotides, the CDR3 is TGTGCCTGGAGTCAACAAGCAGGGCCCCAGCATTTT.

This chain uses TRBV11-2 with TRBJ2-7; maybe TRBD2 (6 bases). This CDR3 has 13 amino acids. Trimming shortened V by 6 bases and J by 4 bases, and 13 bases separated the two germline ends. Germline values: CDR1 SGHAT, CDR2 FQNNGV. The CDR3 nucleotides are TGTGCCAGCAGTGGCGGGACGGATTACGAGCAGTACTTC. It specifies CASSGGTDYEQYF. The full variable domain, completed using reference TRBV11-2 and TRBJ2-7, is EAGVAQSPRYKIIEKRQSVAFWCNPISGHATLYWYQQILGQGPKLLIQFQNNGVVDDSQLPKDRFSAERLKGVDSTLKIQPAKLEDSAVYLCASSGGTDYEQYFGPGTRLTVT.

CDR3 sequence: CATSRDSLVVAAFF. The CDR3 DNA follows: TGTGCCACCAGCAGGGACAGCCTCGTAGTGGCGGCTTTCTTT. The chain employs TRBV15 and TRBJ1-1, with D maybe TRBD1 (6 bases). There are 14 residues in the CDR3. Germline assignment: CDR1 LNHNV and CDR2 YYDKDF (reference sequence). V lost 3 bases and J 11 bases, leaving 19 bases between the germline ends.

The chain couples TRBV19 to TRBJ2-5; 9 nucleotides align to TRBD1. Unmatched junction bases numbered 10, after V lost 6 bases and J lost 2 bases. CDR3 length: 16 residues. Germline V gene lookup returns CDR1 LNHDA and CDR2 SQIVND (reference sequence). CDR3 nucleotide sequence: TGTGCCAGTAGGGAAGGGGGGACAGGGAGACAAGAGACCCAGTACTTC. This translates into CASREGGTGRQETQYF.

The gene calls are TRBV3-1 (or the pseudogene TRBV3-2) and TRBJ1-5, with D tentatively TRBD1 (5 bases). Trimming pared 1 base from V and 1 base from J, leaving 8 bases between. The length of the CDR3 is 15 residues. CDR1 and CDR2 from the germline V gene are LGHDT and YNNKEL (reference sequence). CDR3 loop: CASSQGSGSNQPQHF. DNA for the CDR3: TGTGCCAGCAGCCAAGGCTCAGGGAGCAATCAGCCCCAGCATTTT.